Each of the 28 T cell receptor beta chains below was sequenced from the same sample in a study of blood T cell repertoires in COVID-19. Data came from immunoSEQ multiplex PCR; TCRdb stores just in-frame clones and leaves some out. This table has under 130,000 clones, 65% to 80% appearing once. The material sequenced was peripheral blood. These receptors were obtained from a woman in her 70s with acute or convalescent COVID-19.

The genes are TRBV4-3 and TRBJ1-4; D unclear. The CDR3 spans 16 residues. Germline lookup yields CDR1 LGHNA and CDR2 YSLEER. The V end lost 0 bases, the J end lost 2 bases, and 10 bases lay between the germline ends. DNA for the CDR3: TGCGCCAGCAGCCAAGATCGGCGGGATACTAATGAAAAACTGTTTTTT. This encodes CASSQDRRDTNEKLFF.

The chain is built from TRBV9 and TRBJ1-1, with D perhaps TRBD1 (6 bases). Trimming pared 0 bases from V and 6 bases from J, leaving 12 bases between. The CDR3 sequence is 14 residues long. Germline loops: CDR1 SGDLS, CDR2 YYNGEE. The DNA of the CDR3 is TGTGCCAGCAGCGTAGACGCCAGGGGCCCTGAAGCTTTCTTT. Translated, it gives CASSVDARGPEAFF.

This clone was picked up a small number of times. The gene calls are TRBV9 and TRBJ2-5; 12 nucleotides match TRBD2. The V gene's germline CDR1 is SGDLS and CDR2 YYNGEE. With 0 bases clipped from V and 2 bases from J, the junction kept 2 bases outside the gene matches. CDR3 length: 16 residues. The CDR3 bases are TGTGCCAGCAGCGTAGGACTAGCGGGGGCTCAAGAGACCCAGTACTTC. The encoded protein is CASSVGLAGAQETQYF. Combining the CDR3 with reference TRBV9 and TRBJ2-5 gives the whole variable domain DSGVTQTPKHLITATGQRVTLRCSPRSGDLSVYWYQQSLDQGLQFLIQYYNGEERAKGNILERFSAQQFPDLHSELNLSSLELGDSALYFCASSVGLAGAQETQYFGPGTRLLVL.

This clone was counted only a few times. The chain recombines TRBV28 with TRBJ1-2, with TRBD1 identical over 8 bases. The V segment lost 1 base and the J segment 4 bases; nucleotides outside the gene matches: 5. CDR3 length: 15 residues. The germline gives CDR1 MDHEN, CDR2 SYDVKM. The CDR3: CASSLSLTGGYGYTF. The CDR3 DNA sequence: TGTGCCAGCAGTTTATCGCTTACAGGGGGCTATGGCTACACCTTC.

This clone was found a few times. This sequence joins TRBV18 and TRBJ1-1; maybe TRBD1 (5 bases). This CDR3 region has 15 residues. The V end lost 1 base, the J end lost 0 bases, and 9 bases lay between the germline ends. CDR1 and CDR2 (germline): KGHSH, LQKENI. CDR3 nucleotides: TGTGCCAGCTCACCACAAAGACAGCTGAACACTGAAGCTTTCTTT. Translation: CASSPQRQLNTEAFF.

The chain is built from TRBV28 and TRBJ1-5; perhaps TRBD1 as D (6 bases). Between the trimmed V and J ends, which lost 6 bases and 0 bases, there was a span of 12 bases. The CDR3 extends over 15 amino acids. Germline lookup yields CDR1 MDHEN and CDR2 SYDVKM. The CDR3: CASREQGYSNQPQHF. Here the CDR3 DNA reads TGTGCCAGCAGAGAACAGGGTTATAGCAATCAGCCCCAGCATTTT.

The J gene is TRBJ2-2, the V gene TRBV18; 8 nucleotides agree with TRBD1. V trimming: 6 bases; J trimming: 3 bases; junction bases outside the gene matches: 3. The CDR3 sequence is 14 residues long. CDR1 is KGHSH, CDR2 LQKENI, per germline. CDR3 loop: CASSTDRDTGELFF. Here the CDR3 DNA reads TGTGCCAGCTCGACGGACAGGGACACCGGGGAGCTGTTTTTT.

The gene calls are TRBV7-9 and TRBJ1-2, with D perhaps TRBD1 (6 bases). The CDR3 contains 15 residues. Germline CDR1 and CDR2: SEHNR and FQNEAQ (reference sequence). V lost 5 bases and J 0 bases, leaving 13 bases between the germline ends. The CDR3 region is CASSQGQFSNYGYTF. The DNA for the CDR3 is TGTGCCAGCAGCCAGGGGCAGTTTTCTAACTATGGCTACACCTTC. Drawing the rest from reference TRBV7-9 and TRBJ1-2, the complete variable domain is DTGVSQNPRHKITKRGQNVTFRCDPISEHNRLYWYRQTLGQGPEFLTYFQNEAQLEKSRLLSDRFSAERPKGSFSTLEIQRTEQGDSAMYLCASSQGQFSNYGYTFGSGTRLTVV.

The chain recombines TRBV5-1 with TRBJ2-7; 8 bases match TRBD2. The CDR3 totals 16 residues. V gave up 8 bases and J gave up 7 bases; unmatched junction bases: 20. Germline V gene sequence: CDR1 SGHRS, CDR2 YFSETQ. The CDR3 region is CASLCRGGGRGGEQYF. The CDR3 DNA sequence: TGCGCCAGTTTGTGCCGTGGGGGGGGCCGGGGGGGGGAGCAGTACTTC.

The chain joins TRBV5-1 to TRBJ2-7; D might be TRBD1 (7 bases). Looked up from germline, CDR1 is SGHRS and CDR2 is YFSETQ. The germline V and J ends were trimmed by 0 bases and 4 bases, with 14 bases remaining between them. The CDR3 spans 15 residues. CDR3 in DNA: TGCGCCAGCAGCTTGGGTCCAGGGGGACTGTACGAGCAGTACTTC. This encodes CASSLGPGGLYEQYF.

The V and J genes are TRBV5-6 and TRBJ1-6; 7 positions match TRBD1. Germline CDR1 is SGHDT and CDR2 is YYEEEE. The CDR3 runs to 17 residues. V trimming: 0 bases; J trimming: 0 bases; junction bases outside the gene matches: 3. DNA of the CDR3: TGTGCCAGCAGCTTGGAGACAGGGAGCTCCTATAATTCACCCCTCCACTTT. The encoded protein is CASSLETGSSYNSPLHF.

The chain joins TRBV2 to TRBJ1-5; the D is unclear. The CDR3 sequence is 15 residues long. V was cut by 3 bases and J by 0 bases, with 9 bases left in between. Germline loops: CDR1 SNHLY, CDR2 FYNNEI. CDR3 in amino acids: CASSELNSSNQPQHF. In nucleotides, the CDR3 is TGTGCCAGCAGTGAGTTAAACAGTAGCAATCAGCCCCAGCATTTT.

The V gene is TRBV30, the J gene TRBJ1-2; weak D call: TRBD1 (5 bases). V was cut by 3 bases and J by 4 bases, with 6 bases left in between. Germline V gene lookup returns CDR1 GTSNPN and CDR2 SVGIG (reference sequence). The CDR3 is 11 residues long. The CDR3 nucleotides are TGTGCCTGGAGGGGACTCTATGGCTACACCTTC. Translation gives CAWRGLYGYTF.

The rearrangement joins TRBV18 to TRBJ1-1; perhaps TRBD1 as D (5 bases). Per germline, CDR1 KGHSH and CDR2 LQKENI. CDR3 length: 13 amino acids. Trimming left V 3 bases short and J 1 base short, with 6 bases between. The CDR3 DNA reads as TGTGCCAGCTCACCCACAGGGAACACTGAAGCTTTCTTT. Its translation: CASSPTGNTEAFF.

This clone was seen at least ten times. The rearrangement uses TRBV10-3 and TRBJ2-2; D gene unclear. The germline V gene encodes CDR1 ENHRY and CDR2 SYGVKD. Trimming stripped 4 bases from V and 1 base from J, with 7 bases between. The CDR3 loop spans 14 amino acids. CDR3 sequence (DNA): TGTGCCATCAGTGTTTCCGGGAACACCGGGGAGCTGTTTTTT. This sequence encodes CAISVSGNTGELFF.

The chain couples TRBV3-1 (or the pseudogene TRBV3-2) to TRBJ2-2, with TRBD1 matching 9 bases. Germline V gene sequence: CDR1 LGHDT, CDR2 YNNKEL (reference sequence). V shed 5 bases, J shed 5 bases, and the junction held 6 bases outside the gene matches. This CDR3 comprises 15 residues. CDR3 region: CASSRTGAGTGELFF. The CDR3 DNA reads as TGTGCCAGCAGCAGGACAGGGGCGGGGACCGGGGAGCTGTTTTTT.

The DNA for the CDR3 is TGTGCCAGCTCACCAGTCGCGGAGAGCAATCAGCCCCAGCATTTT. The encoded protein is CASSPVAESNQPQHF. The chain recombines TRBV18 with TRBJ1-5; D remains unclear. V lost 2 bases to trimming and J lost 1 base, with 9 bases between them. Germline CDR1 KGHSH, CDR2 LQKENI. This CDR3 is built from 15 residues.

The V and J genes are TRBV12-3 or TRBV12-4 and TRBJ2-5, with D perhaps matching TRBD2 (6 bases). The germline V and J ends were trimmed by 4 bases and 5 bases, with 8 bases remaining between them. The CDR3 consists of 12 residues. CDR3 nucleotide sequence: TGTGCCAGCAGTTCGGGGGTGGAGACCCAGTACTTC. Translated, it gives CASSSGVETQYF.

CDR3 loop: CASTPAAGFTGELFF. DNA of the CDR3: TGTGCCAGCACCCCTGCGGCGGGGTTTACCGGGGAGCTGTTTTTT. This chain uses TRBV7-2 with TRBJ2-2, with D perhaps TRBD2 (6 bases). The CDR3 is 15 residues long. V was shortened by 7 bases and J by 5 bases, with 17 bases between the two germline ends. Germline V lookup: CDR1 SGHTA, CDR2 FQGNSA.

V gene TRBV28 combines with J gene TRBJ2-3, with D possibly matching TRBD1 (6 bases). V was cut by 5 bases and J by 3 bases, with 12 bases left in between. The germline CDR1 and CDR2 sequences are MDHEN and SYDVKM. The CDR3 is 14 residues long. The CDR3 coding sequence is TGTGCCAGCAGTCCCCCTGACAGGACAGATACGCAGTATTTT. Translated: CASSPPDRTDTQYF.

The chain has TRBV3-1 (or the pseudogene TRBV3-2) and TRBJ1-2, with 8 positions matching TRBD1. CDR3 length equals 16 residues. CDR1 and CDR2 from the germline V gene are LGHDT and YNNKEL (reference sequence). The junction had 4 bases not matched to a gene; V was cut back by 1 base and J by 0 bases. The CDR3 spells CASSQGTGPTNYGYTF. The CDR3 DNA follows: TGTGCCAGCAGCCAAGGGACAGGGCCGACTAACTATGGCTACACCTTC.

This chain connects TRBV6-5 to TRBJ2-7; 7 bases agree with TRBD2. After removal of 6 bases from V and 2 bases from J, the junction contained 13 bases not matched to a gene. The CDR3 spans 16 residues. Germline CDR1 reads MNHEY; CDR2 reads SVGAGI. The CDR3 reads CASSYGISGGTYEQYF. CDR3 in DNA: TGTGCCAGCAGCTACGGGATATCCGGGGGGACCTACGAGCAGTACTTC.

The genes are TRBV18 and TRBJ1-5; 9 bases are a match to TRBD1. Trimming at V came to 5 bases and at J to 11 bases, leaving 7 bases not matched to a gene. Germline V CDR1 and CDR2: KGHSH, LQKENI. This CDR3 comprises 13 residues. As DNA, the CDR3 is TGTGCCAGCTCAGCAGGACAGGGGAGGGCCCAGCATTTT. The encoded protein is CASSAGQGRAQHF.

The chain links TRBV10-3 to TRBJ1-3, with 12 nucleotides matching TRBD1. Germline V lookup: CDR1 ENHRY, CDR2 SYGVKD. CDR3 length: 16 amino acids. V shed 6 bases, J shed 1 base, and the junction held 4 bases outside the gene matches. CDR3 protein: CAIRGQGASSGNTIYF. DNA for the CDR3: TGTGCCATCAGGGGACAGGGGGCGAGTTCTGGAAACACCATATATTTT.

J is TRBJ2-1 and V is TRBV27, with D possibly TRBD2 on 7 matching bases. The CDR3 is made up of 15 amino acids. Trimming removed 3 bases from V and 2 bases from J, with 11 bases in between. In germline, CDR1 is MNHEY, CDR2 SMNVEV (reference sequence). As DNA, the CDR3 is TGTGCCAGCAGTTTTTCGCGGGGGCCCTACAATGAGCAGTTCTTC. Residues: CASSFSRGPYNEQFF.

This rearrangement joins TRBV6-6 to TRBJ2-7; D ambiguous. V lost 5 bases to trimming and J lost 4 bases, with 9 bases between them. CDR1 and CDR2 from the germline V gene are MNHNY and SVGAGI (reference sequence). This CDR3 comprises 12 residues. The CDR3 spells CASSPQDYEQYF. In DNA form, the CDR3 reads TGTGCCAGCAGTCCGCAGGATTACGAGCAGTACTTC.

DNA of the CDR3: TGTGCCAGCAGTTACCCGGACAGGGCCGCTAACTATGGCTACACCTTC. Its translation is CASSYPDRAANYGYTF. The J gene is TRBJ1-2, the V gene TRBV6-2 or TRBV6-3, with TRBD1 matching over 8 bases. Per germline, CDR1 MNHEY and CDR2 SVGEGT. CDR3 length: 16 residues. J was trimmed by 0 bases and V by 2 bases; bases with no gene match: 5.

V and J are TRBV5-1 and TRBJ2-1; TRBD2 matches at 12 bases. The CDR3 runs to 16 residues. Looked up from germline, CDR1 is SGHRS and CDR2 is YFSETQ. With 0 bases clipped from V and 9 bases from J, the junction kept 7 bases outside the gene matches. The CDR3 is CASSLGLAGGFSEQFF. The CDR3 bases are TGCGCCAGCAGCTTGGGTCTAGCGGGGGGGTTTAGTGAGCAGTTCTTC.